These 18 T cell receptor beta chains share one sample of origin, sequenced in a study of OX40 agonist ivuxolimab in advanced cancers. Profiling relied on immunoSEQ multiplex PCR, and the TCRdb table lists in-frame clones only, not all of them. The sample includes more than 60,000 clones, 70% to 90% seen only once; the top ten take roughly 1.3%. Sequencing used CD4+ or CD8+ T cells sorted from blood, obtained in a trial of the OX40 agonist ivuxolimab. Receptor source: an adult with an advanced solid tumor such as melanoma, head and neck, liver or kidney cancer.

This clone was counted between two and nine times. The chain is built from TRBV27 and TRBJ1-2; a possible D gene is TRBD1 (6 bases). The CDR3 is 16 amino acids. The ends were cut back, 6 bases at V and 0 bases at J, with 17 bases in the middle. CDR1 MNHEY and CDR2 SMNVEV come from the germline V gene (reference sequence). The CDR3 nucleotides read TGTGCCAGCAGGCCAGGGTCCGGGGGCTCTAACTATGGCTACACCTTC. This gives the protein CASRPGSGGSNYGYTF.

This chain joins TRBV7-2 and TRBJ1-2, with a weak D call TRBD1 (5 bases). Trimming shortened V by 4 bases and J by 3 bases, and 21 bases separated the two germline ends. Germline CDR1 is SGHTA and CDR2 is FQGNSA. This CDR3 is 17 amino acids long. CDR3 DNA sequence: TGTGCCAGCAGCTCTAGAGGGGCGGGAGACGGGGACTATGGCTACACCTTC. Translating gives CASSSRGAGDGDYGYTF.

The chain recombines TRBV19 with TRBJ1-1; D gene ambiguous. The CDR3 covers 13 residues. Deletions cut 5 bases from V and 1 base from J, with 8 bases between. Germline lookup yields CDR1 LNHDA and CDR2 SQIVND (reference sequence). The CDR3 DNA reads as TGTGCCAGTAGTCTCGGTGGGAACACTGAAGCTTTCTTT. Its protein product is CASSLGGNTEAFF.

This rearrangement joins TRBV7-8 to TRBJ2-5; no firm D call. V lost 4 bases and J lost 1, with 4 bases in between. CDR1 SGHVS and CDR2 FQNEAQ come from the germline V gene. This CDR3 region has 12 residues. CDR3 protein: CASSWFQETQYF. The CDR3 DNA reads TGTGCCAGCAGCTGGTTCCAAGAGACCCAGTACTTC.

This chain connects TRBV29-1 to TRBJ1-6, with D unresolved. This CDR3 comprises 13 residues. The V and J ends lost 7 bases and 6 bases respectively, with 13 bases between them. In germline, CDR1 is SQVTM, CDR2 ANQGSEA. The CDR3 region is CSASDGINSPLHF. The CDR3 DNA sequence: TGCAGCGCCTCGGACGGTATTAATTCACCCCTCCACTTT.

This rearrangement joins TRBV15 to TRBJ2-6; D assignment may be TRBD1 or TRBD2 (5 bases each). CDR1 LNHNV and CDR2 YYDKDF come from the germline V gene (reference sequence). The V gene lost 0 bases and the J gene lost 0 bases, with 15 bases spanning the gap. This CDR3 spans 19 amino acids. This chain's CDR3 is CATSRDGSGRPSGANVLTF. CDR3 bases: TGTGCCACCAGCAGAGATGGGTCGGGGCGGCCCTCTGGGGCCAACGTCCTGACTTTC.

The J gene is TRBJ1-1, the V gene TRBV18; 10 bases are shared with TRBD1. CDR3 length equals 17 residues. The J segment lost 5 bases and the V segment lost 2 bases, leaving 11 bases of the junction unmatched. The germline V gene encodes CDR1 KGHSH and CDR2 LQKENI. The CDR3 sequence is CASSPLGATGGLTEAFF. The DNA for the CDR3 is TGTGCCAGCTCACCATTGGGCGCGACAGGGGGCTTGACTGAAGCTTTCTTT.

V is TRBV15 and J is TRBJ1-2; possible D gene TRBD1, 5 bases. This CDR3 contains 13 residues. Trimming stripped 0 bases from V and 4 bases from J, with 6 bases between. Germline loops: CDR1 LNHNV, CDR2 YYDKDF (reference sequence). The CDR3 nucleotides read TGTGCCACCAGCAGAGACAGGGTCTATGGCTACACCTTC. It is translated as CATSRDRVYGYTF.

The rearrangement uses TRBV19 and TRBJ1-4; tentative D call: TRBD1 (6 bases). V was pared by 3 bases and J by 2 bases, with 13 bases between. Germline CDR1 LNHDA, CDR2 SQIVND (reference sequence). The CDR3 contains 16 residues. The CDR3 loop reads CASSMGRGRTNEKLFF. Here the CDR3 DNA reads TGTGCCAGTAGTATGGGTCGGGGGCGGACTAATGAAAAACTGTTTTTT.

The chain recombines TRBV7-6 with TRBJ1-1; maybe TRBD1 (5 bases). The CDR3 totals 16 residues. Trimming left V 2 bases short and J 0 bases short, with 13 bases between. CDR1 is SGHVS, CDR2 FNYEAQ, per germline. For the CDR3, the DNA is TGTGCCAGCAGCTTAATGCAGGGAAAAATGAACACTGAAGCTTTCTTT. Encoded protein: CASSLMQGKMNTEAFF.

The genes are TRBV18 and TRBJ2-5; TRBD2 is a possible D gene (6 bases). Germline V CDR1 and CDR2: KGHSH, LQKENI. The CDR3 covers 14 residues. Trimming pared 2 bases from V and 4 bases from J, leaving 11 bases between. CDR3 nucleotides: TGTGCCAGCTCACCAAACGGGGGTGGAGAGACCCAGTACTTC. It translates to CASSPNGGGETQYF.

The genes are TRBV27 and TRBJ1-2, with 8 bases matching TRBD1. This CDR3 is 15 amino acids long. J was trimmed by 7 bases and V by 6 bases; bases with no gene match: 13. Germline loops: CDR1 MNHEY, CDR2 SMNVEV (reference sequence). CDR3 region: CASSPGSWTGTGYTF. CDR3 bases: TGTGCCAGCAGCCCCGGTTCCTGGACAGGGACTGGCTACACCTTC.

This clone was recorded only once. This chain uses TRBV4-2 with TRBJ1-5; D unresolved. V was pared by 0 bases and J by 6 bases, with 6 bases between. Germline V gene sequence: CDR1 LGHNA, CDR2 YNFKEQ. The CDR3 spans 13 residues. In DNA, the CDR3 is TGTGCCAGCAGCCAAGATCCGTCTCAGCCCCAGCATTTT. As protein: CASSQDPSQPQHF.

The chain combines TRBV12-1 with TRBJ1-4. TRBV12-1 constitutes a pseudogene. This CDR3 has 17 amino acids. The CDR3 DNA sequence: TGTGCCAGCAGCTTTCGACTATCCAGTGCGGGCAATGAAAAACTGTTTTTT. Encoded protein: CASSFRLSSAGNEKLFF.

Here the CDR3 reads CASREGTGGYNEQFF. The CDR3 nucleotides read TGTGCCAGCAGGGAGGGGACAGGGGGATACAATGAGCAGTTCTTC. The chain employs TRBV6-1 and TRBJ2-1, with 11 bases fitting TRBD1. Germline values: CDR1 MNHNS, CDR2 SASEGT. This CDR3 spans 15 amino acids. The V and J ends lost 6 bases and 4 bases, in that order; junction bases with no gene match: 5.

The chain couples TRBV19 to TRBJ2-5; 9 bases fit TRBD1. CDR1 is LNHDA and CDR2 is SQIVND in the germline V gene (reference sequence). The CDR3 is 15 residues long. V lost 4 bases, J lost 2 bases, and 5 bases stayed unmatched. The CDR3 sequence: CASSRSGTGQETQYF. The CDR3 DNA reads TGTGCCAGTAGTAGATCCGGGACAGGGCAAGAGACCCAGTACTTC.

V gene TRBV7-2 combines with J gene TRBJ1-2; D not certain. Between the trimmed V and J ends, which lost 5 bases and 6 bases, there was a span of 16 bases. Germline V gives CDR1 SGHTA, CDR2 FQGNSA. CDR3 length equals 14 residues. CDR3 region: CASSPRLDSNGYTF. In DNA form, the CDR3 reads TGTGCCAGCAGCCCCAGGCTGGACTCGAATGGCTACACCTTC.

This chain connects TRBV2 to TRBJ1-5; 7 nucleotides line up with TRBD1. The CDR3 has 13 residues. V gave up 6 bases and J gave up 2 bases; unmatched junction bases: 1. CDR1 is SNHLY, CDR2 FYNNEI, per germline. CDR3 protein: CASRGTGNQPQHF. CDR3 sequence (DNA): TGTGCCAGCAGGGGGACAGGCAATCAGCCCCAGCATTTT. Full variable domain (remainder filled in from reference TRBV2 and TRBJ1-5): EPEVTQTPSHQVTQMGQEVILRCVPISNHLYFYWYRQILGQKVEFLVSFYNNEISEKSEIFDDQFSVERPDGSNFTLKIRSTKLEDSAMYFCASRGTGNQPQHFGDGTRLSIL.